These T cell receptor beta chains were read from a single sample in a study of response to subunit inactivated influenza vaccine. TCRdb reprocessed the RT-PCR reads with MiXCR, giving one entry per CDR3 protein. The repertoire includes a few hundred thousand distinct CDR3 sequences, about 15% of them detected once, and 11% sits in the top ten. The specimen comprised PBMCs from blood, sampled 11 to 12 days after vaccination. The receptors were sampled from a man aged 50 to 60 who received an inactivated influenza vaccine. CDR3s include the opening cysteine and the closing phenylalanine or tryptophan. D genes are given only for firm matches. Part of the rows lack a size; the others show once, few, many or a class for expanded clones.

D gene,J gene,clone size,CDR3 length,V gene,CDR3 protein,CDR3 DNA
.,TRBJ2-7,few,13,TRBV2,CASSESSWGEQYF,TGTGCCAGCAGTGAAAGCAGTTGGGGCGAGCAGTACTTC
.,TRBJ1-4,few,12,TRBV10-1,CASSATNEKLFF,TGCGCCAGCAGTGCTACTAATGAAAAACTGTTTTTT
TRBD2,TRBJ2-7,.,17,TRBV7-8,CASSQGVRGGFVYEQYF,TGTGCCAGCAGCCAAGGGGTGCGGGGGGGCTTCGTCTACGAGCAGTACTTC
.,TRBJ1-1,few,12,TRBV2,CASSRGWTEAFF,TGTGCCAGCAGTCGGGGGTGGACTGAAGCTTTCTTT
.,TRBJ2-7,.,14,TRBV7-2,CASSLVTGYGEQYF,TGTGCCAGCAGCTTAGTTACAGGCTATGGCGAGCAGTACTTC
.,TRBJ2-3,few,16,TRBV5-1,CASSLKTLQFTYTQYF,TGCGCCAGCAGCTTGAAGACCCTTCAGTTTACATATACGCAGTATTTT
.,TRBJ2-1,.,15,TRBV7-8,CASSLRVGSYNEQFF,TGTGCCAGCAGCTTAAGAGTGGGATCCTACAATGAGCAGTTCTTC
TRBD2,TRBJ2-3,.,16,TRBV4-1,CASTRSAGGPADTQYF,TGCGCCAGCACCCGATCTGCGGGGGGGCCAGCAGATACGCAGTATTTT
.,TRBJ1-2,few,17,TRBV16,CASSQSGTQVQYYGYTF,TGTGCCAGCAGCCAGTCCGGGACCCAAGTGCAGTACTATGGCTACACCTTC
.,TRBJ2-7,.,17,TRBV7-9,CASSPSRMTEGAYEQYF,TGTGCCAGCAGCCCATCTCGAATGACCGAGGGGGCCTACGAGCAGTACTTC
.,TRBJ1-1,many,13,TRBV5-6,CASSFEGVTEAFF,TGTGCCAGCAGCTTTGAAGGGGTCACTGAAGCTTTCTTT
TRBD1,TRBJ1-1,few,15,TRBV7-9,CASSSSTGDGTEAFF,TGTGCCAGCAGCTCATCGACAGGGGATGGCACTGAAGCTTTCTTT
TRBD2,TRBJ2-3,few,13,TRBV29-1,CSVGTSLTDTQYF,TGCAGCGTCGGGACTAGTCTCACAGATACGCAGTATTTT
TRBD2,TRBJ2-1,.,15,TRBV28,CASSPLRGGFNEQFF,TGTGCCAGCAGCCCCCTTCGCGGGGGTTTTAATGAGCAGTTCTTC
.,TRBJ1-6,.,15,TRBV6-6,CASSYSGDINSPLHF,TGTGCCAGCAGTTACTCTGGGGACATAAATTCACCCCTCCACTTT
TRBD2,TRBJ2-1,.,18,TRBV29-1,CSVILGDSGRLSYNEQFF,TGCAGCGTGATCCTTGGGGATAGCGGGAGGCTGTCCTACAATGAGCAGTTCTTC
TRBD1,TRBJ1-2,many,15,TRBV12-3/TRBV12-4,CASRDTGTGGAGYTF,TGTGCCAGCAGGGACACCGGGACAGGGGGCGCAGGCTACACCTTC
.,TRBJ2-2,many,14,TRBV12-3/TRBV12-4,CASDGGTYTGELFF,TGTGCCAGCGACGGGGGAACTTACACCGGGGAGCTGTTTTTT
TRBD2,TRBJ2-7,few,16,TRBV4-1,CASSPRTSGGADEQYF,TGCGCCAGCAGCCCGAGGACTAGCGGGGGGGCAGACGAGCAGTACTTC
.,TRBJ2-7,many,15,TRBV12-3/TRBV12-4,CASSLEAGPSYEQYF,TGTGCCAGCAGTTTAGAAGCAGGGCCCTCCTACGAGCAGTACTTC